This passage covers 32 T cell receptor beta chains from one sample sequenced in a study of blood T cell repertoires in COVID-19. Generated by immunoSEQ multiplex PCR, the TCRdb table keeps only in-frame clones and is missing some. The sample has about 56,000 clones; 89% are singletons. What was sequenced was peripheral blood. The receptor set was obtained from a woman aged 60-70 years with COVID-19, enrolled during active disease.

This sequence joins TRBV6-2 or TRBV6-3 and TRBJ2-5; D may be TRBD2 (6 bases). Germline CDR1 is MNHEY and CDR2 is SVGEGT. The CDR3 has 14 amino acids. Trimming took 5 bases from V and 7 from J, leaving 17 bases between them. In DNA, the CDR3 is TGTGCCAGCAGTACCCGGTCCCCCGGGGGGACCCAGTACTTC. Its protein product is CASSTRSPGGTQYF.

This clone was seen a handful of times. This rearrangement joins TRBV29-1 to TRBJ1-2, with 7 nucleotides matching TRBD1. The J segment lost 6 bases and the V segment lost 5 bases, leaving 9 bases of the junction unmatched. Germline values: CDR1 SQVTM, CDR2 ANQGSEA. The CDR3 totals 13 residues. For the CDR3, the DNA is TGCAGCGTTTCACAGGGGCGGGAGGATGGCTACACCTTC. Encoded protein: CSVSQGREDGYTF.

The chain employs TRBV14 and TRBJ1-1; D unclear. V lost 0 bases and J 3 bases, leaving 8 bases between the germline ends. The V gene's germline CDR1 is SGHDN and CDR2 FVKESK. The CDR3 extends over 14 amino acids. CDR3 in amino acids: CASSQDPEYTEAFF. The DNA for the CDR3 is TGTGCCAGCAGCCAAGATCCGGAGTACACTGAAGCTTTCTTT. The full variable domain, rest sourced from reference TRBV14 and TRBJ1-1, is EAGVTQFPSHSVIEKGQTVTLRCDPISGHDNLYWYRRVMGKEIKFLLHFVKESKQDESGMPNNRFLAERTGGTYSTLKVQPAELEDSGVYFCASSQDPEYTEAFFGQGTRLTVV.

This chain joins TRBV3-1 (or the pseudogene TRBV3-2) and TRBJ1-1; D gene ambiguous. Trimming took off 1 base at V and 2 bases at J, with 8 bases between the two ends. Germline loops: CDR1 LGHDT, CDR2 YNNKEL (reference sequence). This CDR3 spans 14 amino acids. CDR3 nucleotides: TGTGCCAGCAGCCAAGCAGGAAGAAACACTGAAGCTTTCTTT. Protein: CASSQAGRNTEAFF.

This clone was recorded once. CDR3 coding DNA: TGTGCCAGCAGCCTAGGGACAGGGGTATTCTCTGGAAACACCATATATTTT. Encoded protein: CASSLGTGVFSGNTIYF. This chain uses TRBV3-1 (or the pseudogene TRBV3-2) with TRBJ1-3; 10 nucleotides match TRBD1. V was clipped by 4 bases and J by 0 bases; unmatched bases: 6. The germline CDR1 and CDR2 sequences are LGHDT and YNNKEL (reference sequence). This CDR3 is built from 17 residues.

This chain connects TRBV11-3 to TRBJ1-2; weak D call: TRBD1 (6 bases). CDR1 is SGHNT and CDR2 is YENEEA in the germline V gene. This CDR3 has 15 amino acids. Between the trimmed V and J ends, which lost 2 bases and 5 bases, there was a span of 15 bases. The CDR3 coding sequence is TGTGCCAGCAGCTTAAACAGGGATTCTAGTTATGGCTACACCTTC. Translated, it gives CASSLNRDSSYGYTF.

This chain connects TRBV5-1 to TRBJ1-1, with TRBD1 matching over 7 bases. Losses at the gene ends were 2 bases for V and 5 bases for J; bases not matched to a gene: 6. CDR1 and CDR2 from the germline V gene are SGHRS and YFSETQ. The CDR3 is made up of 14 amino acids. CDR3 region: CASSLDRDKTEAFF. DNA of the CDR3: TGCGCCAGCAGCTTAGACAGGGATAAGACTGAAGCTTTCTTT.

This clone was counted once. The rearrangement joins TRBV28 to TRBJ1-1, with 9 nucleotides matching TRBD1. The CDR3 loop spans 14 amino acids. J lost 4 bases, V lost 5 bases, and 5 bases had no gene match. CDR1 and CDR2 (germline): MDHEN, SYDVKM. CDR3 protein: CASSIQGAGTEAFF. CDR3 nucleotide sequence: TGTGCCAGCAGTATACAGGGGGCGGGCACTGAAGCTTTCTTT.

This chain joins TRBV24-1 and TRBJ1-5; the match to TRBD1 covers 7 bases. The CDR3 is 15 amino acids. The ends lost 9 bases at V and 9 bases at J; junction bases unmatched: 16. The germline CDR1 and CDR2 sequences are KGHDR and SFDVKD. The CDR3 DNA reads TGTGCCACCTCTCCGGGACAGTCGGATGTCGGGCCCCAGCATTTT. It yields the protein CATSPGQSDVGPQHF.

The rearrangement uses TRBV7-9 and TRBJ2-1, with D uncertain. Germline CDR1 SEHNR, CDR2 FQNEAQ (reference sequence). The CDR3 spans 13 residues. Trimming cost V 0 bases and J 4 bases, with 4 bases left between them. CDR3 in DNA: TGTGCCAGCAGCTTAGCTACTTACAATGAGCAGTTCTTC. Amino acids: CASSLATYNEQFF.

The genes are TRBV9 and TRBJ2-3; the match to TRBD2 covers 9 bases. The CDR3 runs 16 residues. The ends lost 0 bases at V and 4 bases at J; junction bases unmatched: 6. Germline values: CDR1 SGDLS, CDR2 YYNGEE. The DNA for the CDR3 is TGTGCCAGCAGCGTAGATGGCGGGGGGGCCCCAGATACGCAGTATTTT. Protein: CASSVDGGGAPDTQYF.

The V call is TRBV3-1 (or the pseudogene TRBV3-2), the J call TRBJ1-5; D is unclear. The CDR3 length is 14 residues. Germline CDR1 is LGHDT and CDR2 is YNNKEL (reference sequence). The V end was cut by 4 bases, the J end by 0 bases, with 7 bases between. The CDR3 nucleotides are TGTGCCAGCAGCCCTGTTAATAGCAATCAGCCCCAGCATTTT. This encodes CASSPVNSNQPQHF.

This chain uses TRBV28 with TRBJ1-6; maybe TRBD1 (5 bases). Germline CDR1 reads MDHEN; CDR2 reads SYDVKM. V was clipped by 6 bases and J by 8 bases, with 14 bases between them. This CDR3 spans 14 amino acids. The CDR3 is CASRPGGSDSPLHF. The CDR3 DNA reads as TGTGCCAGCAGGCCCGGGGGTTCGGATTCACCCCTCCACTTT. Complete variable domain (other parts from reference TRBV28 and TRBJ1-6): DVKVTQSSRYLVKRTGEKVFLECVQDMDHENMFWYRQDPGLGLRLIYFSYDVKMKEKGDIPEGYSVSREKKERFSLILESASTNQTSMYLCASRPGGSDSPLHFGNGTRLTVT.

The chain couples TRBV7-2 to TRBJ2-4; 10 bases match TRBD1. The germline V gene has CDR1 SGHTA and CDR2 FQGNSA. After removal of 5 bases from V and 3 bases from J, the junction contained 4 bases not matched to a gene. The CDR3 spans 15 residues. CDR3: CASSPGTGVKNIQYF. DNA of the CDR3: TGTGCCAGCAGCCCCGGGACAGGGGTCAAAAACATTCAGTACTTC.

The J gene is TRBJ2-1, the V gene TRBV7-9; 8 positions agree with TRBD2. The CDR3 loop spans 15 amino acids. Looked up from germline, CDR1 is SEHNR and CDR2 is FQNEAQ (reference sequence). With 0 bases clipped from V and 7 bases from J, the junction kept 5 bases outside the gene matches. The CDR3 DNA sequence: TGTGCCAGCAGCTTAGCGGGGGTAGCGGGAAATGAGCAGTTCTTC. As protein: CASSLAGVAGNEQFF. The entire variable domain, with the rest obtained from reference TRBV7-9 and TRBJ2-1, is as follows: DTGVSQNPRHKITKRGQNVTFRCDPISEHNRLYWYRQTLGQGPEFLTYFQNEAQLEKSRLLSDRFSAERPKGSFSTLEIQRTEQGDSAMYLCASSLAGVAGNEQFFGPGTRLTVL.

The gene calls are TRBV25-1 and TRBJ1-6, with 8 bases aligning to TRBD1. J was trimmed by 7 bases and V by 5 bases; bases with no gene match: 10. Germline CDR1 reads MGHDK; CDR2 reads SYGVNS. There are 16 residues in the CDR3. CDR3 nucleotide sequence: TGTGCCAGCAGTTCTCCCGGGACAGGCGGAAATTCACCCCTCCACTTT. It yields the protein CASSSPGTGGNSPLHF.

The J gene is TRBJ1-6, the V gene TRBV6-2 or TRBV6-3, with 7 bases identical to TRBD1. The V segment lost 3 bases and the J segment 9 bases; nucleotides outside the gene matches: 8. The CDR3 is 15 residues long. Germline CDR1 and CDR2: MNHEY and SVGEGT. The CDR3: CASSYSDRISSPLHF. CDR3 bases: TGTGCCAGCAGTTATTCGGACAGGATATCTTCACCCCTCCACTTT.

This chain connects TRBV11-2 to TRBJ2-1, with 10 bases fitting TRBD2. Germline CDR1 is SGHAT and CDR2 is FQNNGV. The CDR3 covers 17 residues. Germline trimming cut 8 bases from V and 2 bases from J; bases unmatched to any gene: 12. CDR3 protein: CASGFFGLAETYNEQFF. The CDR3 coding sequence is TGTGCCAGCGGATTCTTCGGACTAGCGGAAACCTACAATGAGCAGTTCTTC.

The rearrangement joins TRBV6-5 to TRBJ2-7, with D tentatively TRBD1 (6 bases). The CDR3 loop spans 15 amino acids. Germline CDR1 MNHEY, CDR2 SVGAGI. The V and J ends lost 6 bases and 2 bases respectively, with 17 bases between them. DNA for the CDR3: TGTGCCAGCAGCCTAAAGGGGACACCCGCCTACGAGCAGTACTTC. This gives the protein CASSLKGTPAYEQYF.

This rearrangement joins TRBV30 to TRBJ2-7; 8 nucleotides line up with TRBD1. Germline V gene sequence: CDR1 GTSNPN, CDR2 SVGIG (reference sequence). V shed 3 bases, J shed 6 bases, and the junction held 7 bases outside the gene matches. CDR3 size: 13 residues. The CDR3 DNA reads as TGTGCCTGGAGGAGGACAGGGTGGGGCGAGCAGTACTTC. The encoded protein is CAWRRTGWGEQYF.

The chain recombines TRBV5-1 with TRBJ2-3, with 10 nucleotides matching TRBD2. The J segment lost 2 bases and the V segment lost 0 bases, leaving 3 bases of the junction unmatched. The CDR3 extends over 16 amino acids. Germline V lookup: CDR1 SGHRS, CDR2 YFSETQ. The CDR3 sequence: CASSLGLAGSTDTQYF. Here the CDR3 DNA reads TGCGCCAGCAGCTTGGGACTAGCGGGCTCCACAGATACGCAGTATTTT.

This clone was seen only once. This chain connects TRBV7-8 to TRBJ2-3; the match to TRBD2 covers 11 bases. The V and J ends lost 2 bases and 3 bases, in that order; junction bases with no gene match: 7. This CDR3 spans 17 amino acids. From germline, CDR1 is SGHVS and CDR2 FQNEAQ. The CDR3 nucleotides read TGTGCCAGCAGCTTACTTGTAGCGGGAGGGTTAACAGATACGCAGTATTTT. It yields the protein CASSLLVAGGLTDTQYF.

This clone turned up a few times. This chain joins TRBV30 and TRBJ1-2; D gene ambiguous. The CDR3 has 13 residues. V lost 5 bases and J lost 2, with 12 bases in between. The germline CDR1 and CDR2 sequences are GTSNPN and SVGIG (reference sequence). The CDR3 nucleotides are TGTGCCTGGGGCGGGGATCCGAACTATGGCTACACCTTC. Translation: CAWGGDPNYGYTF.

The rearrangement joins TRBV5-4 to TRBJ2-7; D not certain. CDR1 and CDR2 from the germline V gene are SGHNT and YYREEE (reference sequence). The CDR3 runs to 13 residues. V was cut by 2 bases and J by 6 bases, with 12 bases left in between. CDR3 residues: CASSFGGRGEQYF. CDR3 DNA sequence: TGTGCCAGCAGCTTTGGCGGTCGAGGCGAGCAGTACTTC.

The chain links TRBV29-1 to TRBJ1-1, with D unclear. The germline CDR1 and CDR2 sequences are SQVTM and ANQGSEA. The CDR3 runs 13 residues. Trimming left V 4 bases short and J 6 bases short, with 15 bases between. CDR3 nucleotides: TGCAGCGTTGTCCTCAAGTTTGCGGCTGAAGCTTTCTTT. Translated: CSVVLKFAAEAFF.

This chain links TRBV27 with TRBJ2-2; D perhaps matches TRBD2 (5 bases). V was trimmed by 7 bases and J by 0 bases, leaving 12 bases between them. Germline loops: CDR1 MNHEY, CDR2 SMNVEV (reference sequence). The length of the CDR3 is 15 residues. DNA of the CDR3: TGTGCCAGCACCCTGGGCGGGCCGAACACCGGGGAGCTGTTTTTT. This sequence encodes CASTLGGPNTGELFF.

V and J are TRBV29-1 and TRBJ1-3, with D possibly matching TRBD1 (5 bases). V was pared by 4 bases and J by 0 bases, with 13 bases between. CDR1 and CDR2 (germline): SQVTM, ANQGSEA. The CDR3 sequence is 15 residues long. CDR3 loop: CSVAPQGLSGNTIYF. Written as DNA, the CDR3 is TGCAGCGTTGCCCCGCAGGGTCTCTCTGGAAACACCATATATTTT. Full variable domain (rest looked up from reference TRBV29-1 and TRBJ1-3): SAVISQKPSRDICQRGTSLTIQCQVDSQVTMMFWYRQQPGQSLTLIATANQGSEATYESGFVIDKFPISRPNLTFSTLTVSNMSPEDSSIYLCSVAPQGLSGNTIYFGEGSWLTVV.

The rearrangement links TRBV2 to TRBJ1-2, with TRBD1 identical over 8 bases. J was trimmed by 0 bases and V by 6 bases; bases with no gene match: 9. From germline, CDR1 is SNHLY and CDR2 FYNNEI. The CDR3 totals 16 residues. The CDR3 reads CASRADPGQANYGYTF. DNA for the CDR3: TGTGCCAGCAGGGCCGATCCGGGACAGGCTAACTATGGCTACACCTTC.

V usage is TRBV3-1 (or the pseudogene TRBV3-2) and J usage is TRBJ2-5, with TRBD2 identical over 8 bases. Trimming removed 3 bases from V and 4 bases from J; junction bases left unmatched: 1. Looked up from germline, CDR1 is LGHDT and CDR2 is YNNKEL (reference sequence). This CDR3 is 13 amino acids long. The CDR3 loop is CASSQSGRETQYF. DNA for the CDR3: TGTGCCAGCAGCCAGAGCGGGAGAGAGACCCAGTACTTC.

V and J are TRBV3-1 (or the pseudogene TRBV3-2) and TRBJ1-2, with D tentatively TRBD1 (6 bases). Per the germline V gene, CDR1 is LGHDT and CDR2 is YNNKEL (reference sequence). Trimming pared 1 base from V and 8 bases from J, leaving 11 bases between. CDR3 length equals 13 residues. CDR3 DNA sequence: TGTGCCAGCAGCCAAGGTCGTACAGGGGGCTACACCTTC. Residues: CASSQGRTGGYTF.

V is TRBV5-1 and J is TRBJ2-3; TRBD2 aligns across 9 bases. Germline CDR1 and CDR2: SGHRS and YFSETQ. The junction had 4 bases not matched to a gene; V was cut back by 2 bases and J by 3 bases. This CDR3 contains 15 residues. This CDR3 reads CASSLGLAGTDTQYF. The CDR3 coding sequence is TGCGCCAGCAGCTTAGGGCTAGCGGGGACAGATACGCAGTATTTT.

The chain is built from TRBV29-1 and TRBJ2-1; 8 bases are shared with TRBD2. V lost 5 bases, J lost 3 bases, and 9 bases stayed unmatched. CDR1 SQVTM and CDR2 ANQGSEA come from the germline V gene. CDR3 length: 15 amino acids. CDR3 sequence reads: CSVSAGTRGYNEQFF. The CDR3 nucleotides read TGCAGCGTTTCAGCCGGGACTAGAGGCTACAATGAGCAGTTCTTC.